The 20 T cell receptor beta chains below were found in one sample sequenced in a study of T cells in Graves' hyperthyroidism and ophthalmopathy. The source material, RNA transcripts, was used to amplify TCR beta CDR3 regions. HTBI primers drove first-round RT-PCR of the TCR CDR3. Each CDR3 protein is one row after TCRdb ran MiXCR on the multiplex PCR reads. This repertoire shows hundreds of thousands of distinct CDR3 sequences, approximately 25% found once; its top ten account for 11%. The source material was blood. The receptors shown here come from a woman aged 30 to 39 with Graves' ophthalmopathy.

A few counts support this clonotype. The chain employs TRBV24-1 and TRBJ2-2, with D perhaps TRBD2 (5 bases). Germline assignment: CDR1 KGHDR and CDR2 SFDVKD. This CDR3 has 13 amino acids. V was shortened by 4 bases and J by 8 bases, with 10 bases between the two germline ends. The CDR3 DNA reads as TGTGCCACCAGTGAATCTCGAGGGGGGGAGCTGTTTTTT. Amino acids: CATSESRGGELFF.

This chain links TRBV5-4 with TRBJ1-2, with D hard to call. The CDR3 sequence is 13 residues long. Trimming cost V 6 bases and J 3 bases, with 12 bases left between them. CDR1 is SGHNT, CDR2 YYREEE, per germline (reference sequence). The DNA of the CDR3 is TGTGCCAGCACCGCTGAGAGCTACTATGGCTACACCTTC. It is translated as CASTAESYYGYTF.

This clonotype showed up many times. The chain links TRBV24-1 to TRBJ2-7, with TRBD2 identical over 8 bases. The ends lost 4 bases at V and 12 bases at J; junction bases unmatched: 16. This CDR3 spans 15 amino acids. Germline V gives CDR1 KGHDR, CDR2 SFDVKD. DNA of the CDR3: TGTGCCACCAGTGAGGGGCGGGGGGTTGAATTCGATCTGTACTTC. This encodes CATSEGRGVEFDLYF.

Only one count was recorded for this clonotype. The chain employs TRBV12-3 or TRBV12-4 and TRBJ2-5; 7 positions agree with TRBD2. Trimming cost V 3 bases and J 1 base; bases outside gene matches: 5. The CDR3 spans 15 residues. CDR3 region: CASSLGGSAQETQYF. The CDR3, as DNA: TGTGCCAGCAGTTTGGGCGGGAGTGCCCAAGAGACCCAGTACTTC.

The rearrangement uses TRBV10-3 and TRBJ2-2; D is possibly TRBD1 or TRBD2 (5 bases each). The germline V gene encodes CDR1 ENHRY and CDR2 SYGVKD. V lost 5 bases, J lost 2 bases, and 15 bases lay in between. The CDR3 extends over 16 amino acids. The DNA for the CDR3 is TGTGCCATCAGTAGCTCCGGGACGCCAAACACCGGGGAGCTGTTTTTT. Its translation is CAISSSGTPNTGELFF.

This clonotype was recorded at least ten times. The V gene is TRBV6-1, the J gene TRBJ2-2, with 8 bases matching TRBD1. Germline CDR1 reads MNHNS; CDR2 reads SASEGT. With V trimmed by 9 bases and J by 3 bases, 6 bases remained unmatched. This CDR3 has 14 amino acids. CDR3 loop: CASTGGEDTGELFF. In DNA, the CDR3 is TGTGCCAGTACAGGGGGAGAGGACACCGGGGAGCTGTTTTTT.

This clonotype was observed at least ten times. The V call is TRBV15, the J call TRBJ2-7, with 7 bases lining up with TRBD1. Unmatched junction bases numbered 7, after V lost 5 bases and J lost 0 bases. There are 15 residues in the CDR3. CDR1 and CDR2 from the germline V gene are LNHNV and YYDKDF (reference sequence). The CDR3 DNA is TGTGCCACCAGCGCCAACGGACAGGACTCCTACGAGCAGTACTTC. The encoded protein is CATSANGQDSYEQYF. The entire variable domain, with the rest obtained from reference TRBV15 and TRBJ2-7, is as follows: DAMVIQNPRYQVTQFGKPVTLSCSQTLNHNVMYWYQQKSSQAPKLLFHYYDKDFNNEADTPDNFQSRRPNTSFCFLDIRSPGLGDTAMYLCATSANGQDSYEQYFGPGTRLTVT.

The chain links TRBV19 to TRBJ1-2; 9 bases align to TRBD1. The CDR3 covers 14 residues. J gave up 4 bases and V 5 bases, and 5 bases lay outside the gene matches. The germline CDR1 and CDR2 sequences are LNHDA and SQIVND (reference sequence). The CDR3 nucleotides are TGTGCCAGTAGTTGGACAGGGGCAAGCTATGGCTACACCTTC. It yields the protein CASSWTGASYGYTF.

This clonotype was seen more than once but under ten times. V usage is TRBV3-1 and J usage is TRBJ1-5; D is uncertain. The CDR3 covers 13 residues. Germline values: CDR1 LGHDT, CDR2 YNNKEL (reference sequence). The germline V and J ends were trimmed by 4 bases and 4 bases, with 8 bases remaining between them. CDR3 in DNA: TGTGCCAGCAGCCGGGGAATGAATCAGCCCCAGCATTTT. Protein: CASSRGMNQPQHF.

This clonotype was counted many times. The chain is built from TRBV6-1 and TRBJ1-1; 10 nucleotides align to TRBD1. The CDR3 covers 15 residues. The J segment lost 4 bases and the V segment lost 7 bases, leaving 9 bases of the junction unmatched. The germline CDR1 and CDR2 sequences are MNHNS and SASEGT. The CDR3 loop reads CASTHPGTGATEAFF. DNA for the CDR3: TGTGCCAGCACCCACCCCGGGACAGGGGCCACTGAAGCTTTCTTT.

At least ten counts were recorded for this clonotype. The chain has TRBV10-3 and TRBJ1-1; 8 nucleotides agree with TRBD1. Germline V CDR1 and CDR2: ENHRY, SYGVKD. The V gene end was trimmed by 0 bases and the J gene end by 1 base; junction bases not matched to a gene: 7. This CDR3 has 17 amino acids. CDR3 in amino acids: CAISESTYGTGNTEAFF. CDR3 DNA sequence: TGTGCCATCAGTGAGTCGACCTACGGGACAGGGAACACTGAAGCTTTCTTT.

This clonotype was recorded a few times. J is TRBJ1-2 and V is TRBV20-1; D is ambiguous. This CDR3 has 12 amino acids. V lost 6 bases and J lost 4, with 12 bases in between. Per germline, CDR1 DFQATT and CDR2 SNEGSKA (reference sequence). CDR3 nucleotides: TGCAGTGCCAACACAGCGGCCTATGGCTACACCTTC. Protein: CSANTAAYGYTF.

This clonotype was observed many times. The chain carries TRBV12-3 or TRBV12-4 and TRBJ1-1; D gene ambiguous. V gave up 8 bases and J gave up 0 bases, with 22 bases separating them. The CDR3 contains 17 residues. The CDR3 DNA sequence: TGTGCCAGCGTAAAAGGTGGCTGGGCAGAAATGAACACTGAAGCTTTCTTT. It yields the protein CASVKGGWAEMNTEAFF.

The rearrangement links TRBV28 to TRBJ2-7; 8 bases fit TRBD2. Germline V gene sequence: CDR1 MDHEN, CDR2 SYDVKM. V lost 6 bases and J lost 2; bases outside the gene matches: 9. CDR3 length equals 15 residues. The CDR3 nucleotides are TGTGCCAGCAGCTCTTCCGGGACTAGAACCTACGAGCAGTACTTC. As protein: CASSSSGTRTYEQYF.

The V call is TRBV20-1, the J call TRBJ2-7; 14 bases align to TRBD2. V lost 5 bases to trimming and J lost 5 bases; unmatched junction nucleotides: 8. Germline V lookup: CDR1 DFQATT, CDR2 SNEGSKA (reference sequence). The CDR3 runs to 15 residues. CDR3 sequence reads: CSAAGTSGSGNEQYF. Here the CDR3 DNA reads TGCAGTGCTGCTGGGACTAGCGGGAGTGGTAACGAGCAGTACTTC.

The J gene is TRBJ1-1, the V gene TRBV3-1; the match to TRBD1 covers 7 bases. In germline, CDR1 is LGHDT, CDR2 YNNKEL (reference sequence). V shed 3 bases, J shed 8 bases, and the junction held 9 bases outside the gene matches. This CDR3 region has 14 residues. For the CDR3, the DNA is TGTGCCAGCAGCCACCTTCGGGACAGCGTCGAAGCTTTCTTT. It codes for CASSHLRDSVEAFF.

The V call is TRBV20-1, the J call TRBJ1-5, with 7 bases fitting TRBD1. V dropped 2 bases and J dropped 0; count of bases not matched to a gene: 1. The CDR3 extends over 14 amino acids. Germline-derived CDR1 and CDR2 are DFQATT and SNEGSKA (reference sequence). CDR3 in DNA: TGCAGTGCTAGATCAGGGGGTAGCAATCAGCCCCAGCATTTT. This encodes CSARSGGSNQPQHF.

The CDR3 reads CASSVDTRDRQKETQYF. The CDR3 DNA sequence: TGTGCCAGCAGCGTAGACACCCGGGACAGGCAAAAAGAGACCCAGTACTTC. This sequence joins TRBV9 and TRBJ2-5, with 8 nucleotides matching TRBD1. CDR1 and CDR2 (germline): SGDLS, YYNGEE. With 0 bases clipped from V and 3 bases from J, the junction kept 10 bases outside the gene matches. This CDR3 comprises 17 residues.

This clonotype has ten or more counts. This chain's CDR3 is CAARTPDYGYTF. Written as DNA, the CDR3 is TGTGCCGCCCGCACTCCCGACTATGGCTACACCTTC. The chain recombines TRBV10-3 with TRBJ1-2; D not resolved. Germline lookup yields CDR1 ENHRY and CDR2 SYGVKD. V shed 11 bases and J shed 3 bases, with 13 bases lying between them. The CDR3 has 12 amino acids.

The table lists this clonotype with a few counts. The junction and the germline gene differ at one end; a read error may be behind it. The rearrangement uses TRBV19 and TRBJ1-6; TRBD1 might be the D (6 bases). CDR1 LNHDA and CDR2 SQIVND come from the germline V gene (reference sequence). The CDR3 covers 14 residues. The CDR3 is CASSEQGKYSPLHF. CDR3 DNA sequence: TGTGCCAGTAGCGAGCAGGGGAAATATTCGCCCCTCCACTTT.